Presented here are 22 T cell receptor beta chains from one specimen sequenced in a study of cytomegalovirus exposure and HLA in healthy donors. The PCR had 60 Vbeta and 13 Jbeta primers. Sequencing was performed with immunoSEQ multiplex PCR; in TCRdb, only in-frame clones are kept and a portion is missing. The data contain under 80,000 clones, approximately 75% of them singletons. Sequences were obtained from PBMCs. Every receptor here comes from a woman in her thirties or forties in good health and CMV-seronegative.

The V and J genes are TRBV30 and TRBJ2-7; possible D gene TRBD1, 5 bases. Trimming shortened V by 0 bases and J by 3 bases, and 6 bases separated the two germline ends. Germline lookup yields CDR1 GTSNPN and CDR2 SVGIG (reference sequence). This CDR3 is built from 12 residues. CDR3 in amino acids: CAWSVDSYEQYF. CDR3 bases: TGTGCCTGGAGTGTCGACAGCTACGAGCAGTACTTC.

This chain connects TRBV30 to TRBJ2-3; 9 bases are shared with TRBD2. In germline, CDR1 is GTSNPN, CDR2 SVGIG (reference sequence). CDR3 length: 16 amino acids. The V segment lost 0 bases and the J segment 10 bases; nucleotides outside the gene matches: 14. As DNA, the CDR3 is TGTGCCTGGAGTGTTACGACTAGCGGTTCCCCCCGGGCGCAGTATTTT. Protein: CAWSVTTSGSPRAQYF.

The rearrangement uses TRBV4-3 and TRBJ2-5, with TRBD2 matching over 7 bases. This CDR3 is 17 amino acids long. In germline, CDR1 is LGHNA, CDR2 YSLEER. Trimming removed 0 bases from V and 2 bases from J; junction bases left unmatched: 9. The CDR3 DNA sequence: TGCGCCAGCAGCCAAGATAGGGTAGCGGGTGCTCAAGAGACCCAGTACTTC. Residues: CASSQDRVAGAQETQYF.

The genes are TRBV19 and TRBJ2-3; no clear D gene. Per germline, CDR1 LNHDA and CDR2 SQIVND (reference sequence). The CDR3 extends over 17 amino acids. V lost 4 bases and J lost 0, with 17 bases in between. The chain's CDR3 is CASSTTPYPTSTDTQYF. For the CDR3, the DNA is TGTGCCAGTAGTACAACCCCGTACCCCACTAGCACAGATACGCAGTATTTT.

This clone was seen only once. The V gene is TRBV18, the J gene TRBJ1-1; D not resolved. The ends were cut back, 6 bases at V and 4 bases at J, with 12 bases in the middle. The length of the CDR3 is 13 residues. Germline V gene sequence: CDR1 KGHSH, CDR2 LQKENI. CDR3 coding DNA: TGTGCCAGCTCGCCAACCCGTAGCACTGAAGCTTTCTTT. Translating gives CASSPTRSTEAFF.

The CDR3 DNA follows: TGCGCCAGCAGCTTGGCCGTACCCCTAATTACTCCCTTACAAGAGACCCAGTACTTC. It encodes CASSLAVPLITPLQETQYF. The chain has TRBV5-1 and TRBJ2-5; no clear D gene. Per the germline V gene, CDR1 is SGHRS and CDR2 is YFSETQ. The CDR3 runs 19 residues. V gave up 0 bases and J gave up 2 bases, with 23 bases separating them.

This clone was counted once. The J gene is TRBJ2-1, the V gene TRBV7-9; 9 bases agree with TRBD2. J was trimmed by 8 bases and V by 5 bases; bases with no gene match: 13. This CDR3 is 16 amino acids long. Germline V gene lookup returns CDR1 SEHNR and CDR2 FQNEAQ (reference sequence). The CDR3 DNA reads as TGTGCCAGCAGCCCAGGGGGAGCTAGCGGGAACTATGAGCAGTTCTTC. This translates into CASSPGGASGNYEQFF.

The chain uses TRBV6-4 and TRBJ2-2, with 8 bases identical to TRBD2. The CDR3 has 14 amino acids. The germline V gene encodes CDR1 MRHNA and CDR2 SNTAGT. The J segment lost 5 bases and the V segment lost 10 bases, leaving 9 bases of the junction unmatched. The CDR3 reads CATGRGGPTGELFF. CDR3 DNA: TGTGCCACCGGACGGGGGGGCCCGACCGGGGAGCTGTTTTTT.

The rearrangement joins TRBV7-8 to TRBJ2-1; 8 bases fit TRBD1. Germline V gene lookup returns CDR1 SGHVS and CDR2 FQNEAQ. J was trimmed by 8 bases and V by 5 bases; bases with no gene match: 5. The CDR3 has 13 residues. For the CDR3, the DNA is TGTGCCAGCAGCGTTGACAGGGGCGATGAGCAGTTCTTC. It codes for CASSVDRGDEQFF.

This chain joins TRBV27 and TRBJ2-7; TRBD1 might be the D (6 bases). Per the germline V gene, CDR1 is MNHEY and CDR2 is SMNVEV (reference sequence). Trimming removed 7 bases at V and 6 bases at J, with 25 bases between. The CDR3 consists of 16 residues. In DNA form, the CDR3 reads TGTGCCAGCATCTCAGGACGGGACACGTCGCTGAGCGAGCAGTACTTC. Encoded protein: CASISGRDTSLSEQYF.

This clone showed up just a few times. The CDR3 nucleotides are TGTGCCAGCAGCACGACAGGGGGCCACTACGAGCAGTACTTC. It yields the protein CASSTTGGHYEQYF. The chain recombines TRBV7-9 with TRBJ2-7, with 10 bases that match TRBD1. The CDR3 consists of 14 residues. Germline V lookup: CDR1 SEHNR, CDR2 FQNEAQ (reference sequence). V trimming: 5 bases; J trimming: 3 bases; junction bases outside the gene matches: 4.

The rearrangement uses TRBV14 and TRBJ2-7, with D uncertain. The V end was cut by 1 base, the J end by 4 bases, with 8 bases between. The germline V gene encodes CDR1 SGHDN and CDR2 FVKESK. The length of the CDR3 is 13 residues. The CDR3 region is CASSQGRLYEQYF. In DNA, the CDR3 is TGTGCCAGCAGCCAAGGCAGGCTTTACGAGCAGTACTTC.

V is TRBV5-1 and J is TRBJ2-1; 9 bases match TRBD2. V shed 0 bases, J shed 5 bases, and the junction held 6 bases outside the gene matches. Germline V gene data show CDR1 as SGHRS and CDR2 as YFSETQ. The CDR3 has 16 residues. CDR3 loop: CASSLAPSGINNEQFF. CDR3 nucleotide sequence: TGCGCCAGCAGCTTGGCCCCTAGCGGGATCAACAATGAGCAGTTCTTC. The full variable domain, completed using reference TRBV5-1 and TRBJ2-1, is KAGVTQTPRYLIKTRGQQVTLSCSPISGHRSVSWYQQTPGQGLQFLFEYFSETQRNKGNFPGRFSGRQFSNSRSEMNVSTLELGDSALYLCASSLAPSGINNEQFFGPGTRLTVL.

This sequence joins TRBV7-8 and TRBJ1-3; the D is unclear. This CDR3 spans 11 amino acids. Germline CDR1 is SGHVS and CDR2 is FQNEAQ. CDR3 sequence: CASQSGNTIYF. The CDR3 DNA reads TGTGCTTCCCAATCTGGAAACACCATATATTTT.

The V call is TRBV5-1, the J call TRBJ2-7; 7 positions match TRBD1. Germline V gene sequence: CDR1 SGHRS, CDR2 YFSETQ. CDR3 length: 20 residues. J lost 2 bases, V lost 4 bases, and 24 bases had no gene match. CDR3 protein: CASSPYRSGTARNQAYEQYF. CDR3 bases: TGCGCCAGCAGCCCGTACCGTTCCGGGACAGCAAGAAACCAAGCCTACGAGCAGTACTTC.

The CDR3 region has the DNA TGTGCCTGGTCGCAGGGAAAGGAAAACATTCAGTACTTC. The encoded protein is CAWSQGKENIQYF. The chain recombines TRBV30 with TRBJ2-4; D is perhaps TRBD1 (5 bases). Germline V gene lookup returns CDR1 GTSNPN and CDR2 SVGIG (reference sequence). Trimming took 5 bases from V and 5 from J, leaving 13 bases between them. The CDR3 loop spans 13 amino acids.

The table lists this clone with a few counts. The chain combines TRBV5-4 with TRBJ1-4; TRBD1 matches 8 bases. Germline lookup yields CDR1 SGHNT and CDR2 YYREEE (reference sequence). V shed 0 bases and J 7 bases; nucleotides not matched to a gene: 5. CDR3 length equals 15 residues. CDR3 nucleotides: TGTGCCAGCAGCTTGGACGACAGGGGTGGTGAAAAACTGTTTTTT. It translates to CASSLDDRGGEKLFF.

The chain employs TRBV6-6 and TRBJ1-1; maybe TRBD1 (5 bases). Trimming stripped 2 bases from V and 7 bases from J, with 8 bases between. Germline V gene data show CDR1 as MNHNY and CDR2 as SVGAGI (reference sequence). CDR3 size: 12 residues. The CDR3 coding sequence is TGTGCCAGCAGTTACACTGACAGTGAAGCTTTCTTT. Amino acids: CASSYTDSEAFF.

This chain links TRBV5-1 with TRBJ2-3; 13 bases fit TRBD2. V gave up 4 bases and J gave up 6 bases; unmatched junction bases: 11. The CDR3 has 17 amino acids. Looked up from germline, CDR1 is SGHRS and CDR2 is YFSETQ. CDR3 residues: CASSPTSGRSTMDTQYF. The CDR3 DNA reads as TGCGCCAGCAGCCCGACTAGCGGGAGGTCCACAATGGATACGCAGTATTTT.

The rearrangement uses TRBV5-5 and TRBJ2-3, with TRBD2 matching 7 bases. This CDR3 is 16 amino acids long. Germline V gene sequence: CDR1 SGHKS, CDR2 YYEKEE (reference sequence). The V segment lost 0 bases and the J segment 6 bases; nucleotides outside the gene matches: 10. CDR3 residues: CASSLGGGGVWDTQYF. As DNA, the CDR3 is TGTGCCAGCAGCTTGGGTGGCGGGGGAGTGTGGGATACGCAGTATTTT. Drawing the rest from reference TRBV5-5 and TRBJ2-3, the complete variable domain is DAGVTQSPTHLIKTRGQQVTLRCSPISGHKSVSWYQQVLGQGPQFIFQYYEKEERGRGNFPDRFSARQFPNYSSELNVNALLLGDSALYLCASSLGGGGVWDTQYFGPGTRLTVL.

This rearrangement joins TRBV18 to TRBJ2-7; 8 nucleotides agree with TRBD2. The V gene's germline CDR1 is KGHSH and CDR2 LQKENI. Trimming cost V 6 bases and J 2 bases; bases outside gene matches: 9. This CDR3 comprises 15 residues. CDR3 in DNA: TGTGCCAGCTCTCAGACCCGGGGGGGCACCTACGAGCAGTACTTC. Its protein is CASSQTRGGTYEQYF.

J is TRBJ2-6 and V is TRBV27; maybe TRBD2 (5 bases). This CDR3 has 19 residues. CDR1 MNHEY and CDR2 SMNVEV come from the germline V gene (reference sequence). The ends were cut back, 3 bases at V and 0 bases at J, with 18 bases in the middle. CDR3 DNA sequence: TGTGCCAGCAGTTTTGGTCTCTCGGGATCGGCCTCTGGGGCCAACGTCCTGACTTTC. As protein: CASSFGLSGSASGANVLTF.